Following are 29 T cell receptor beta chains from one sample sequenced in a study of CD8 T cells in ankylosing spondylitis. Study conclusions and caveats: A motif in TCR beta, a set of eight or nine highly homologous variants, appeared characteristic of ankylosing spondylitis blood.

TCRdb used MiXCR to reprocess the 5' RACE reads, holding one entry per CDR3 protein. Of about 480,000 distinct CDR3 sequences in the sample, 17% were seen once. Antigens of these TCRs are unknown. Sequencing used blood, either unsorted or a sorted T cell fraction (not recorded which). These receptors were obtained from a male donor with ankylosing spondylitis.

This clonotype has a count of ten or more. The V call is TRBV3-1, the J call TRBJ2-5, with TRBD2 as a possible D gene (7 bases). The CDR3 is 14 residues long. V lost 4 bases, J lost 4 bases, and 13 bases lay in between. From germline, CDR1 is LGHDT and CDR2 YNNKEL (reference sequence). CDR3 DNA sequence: TGTGCCAGCAGCCTAAGGGGGGGGCGAGAGACCCAGTACTTC. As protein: CASSLRGGRETQYF.

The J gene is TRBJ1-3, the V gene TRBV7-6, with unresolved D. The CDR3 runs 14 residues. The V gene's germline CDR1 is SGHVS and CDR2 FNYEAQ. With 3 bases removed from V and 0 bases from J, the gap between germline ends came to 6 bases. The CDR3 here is CASSLAPSGNTIYF. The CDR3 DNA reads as TGTGCCAGCAGCTTGGCACCCTCTGGAAACACCATATATTTT. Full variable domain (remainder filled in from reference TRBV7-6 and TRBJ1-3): GAGVSQSPRYKVTKRGQDVALRCDPISGHVSLYWYRQALGQGPEFLTYFNYEAQQDKSGLPNDRFSAERPEGSISTLTIQRTEQRDSAMYRCASSLAPSGNTIYFGEGSWLTVV.

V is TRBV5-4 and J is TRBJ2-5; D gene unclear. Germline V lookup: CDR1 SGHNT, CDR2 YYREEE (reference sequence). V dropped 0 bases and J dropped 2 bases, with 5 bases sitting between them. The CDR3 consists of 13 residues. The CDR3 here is CASSLENQETQYF. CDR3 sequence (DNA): TGTGCCAGCAGCTTGGAGAATCAAGAGACCCAGTACTTC. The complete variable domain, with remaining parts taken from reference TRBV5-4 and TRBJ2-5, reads ETGVTQSPTHLIKTRGQQVTLRCSSQSGHNTVSWYQQALGQGPQFIFQYYREEENGRGNFPPRFSGLQFPNYSSELNVNALELDDSALYLCASSLENQETQYFGPGTRLLVL.

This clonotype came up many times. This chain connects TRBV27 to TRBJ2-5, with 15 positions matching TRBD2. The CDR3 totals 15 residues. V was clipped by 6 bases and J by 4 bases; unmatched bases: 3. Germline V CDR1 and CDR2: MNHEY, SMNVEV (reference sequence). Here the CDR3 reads CASSGGLAGGETQYF. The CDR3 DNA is TGTGCCAGCAGCGGGGGACTAGCGGGGGGAGAGACCCAGTACTTC.

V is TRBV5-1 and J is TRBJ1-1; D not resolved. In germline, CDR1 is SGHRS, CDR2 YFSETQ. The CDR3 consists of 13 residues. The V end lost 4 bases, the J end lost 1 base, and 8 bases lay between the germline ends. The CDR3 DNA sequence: TGCGCCAGCAGCAAAACAACGAACACTGAAGCTTTCTTT. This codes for CASSKTTNTEAFF.

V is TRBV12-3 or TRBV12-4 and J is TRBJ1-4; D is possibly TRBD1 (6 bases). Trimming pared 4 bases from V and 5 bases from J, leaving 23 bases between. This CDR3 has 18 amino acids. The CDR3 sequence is CASSSPRGALLPNEKLFF. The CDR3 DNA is TGTGCCAGCAGTTCACCACGGGGGGCTCTACTCCCAAATGAAAAACTGTTTTTT.

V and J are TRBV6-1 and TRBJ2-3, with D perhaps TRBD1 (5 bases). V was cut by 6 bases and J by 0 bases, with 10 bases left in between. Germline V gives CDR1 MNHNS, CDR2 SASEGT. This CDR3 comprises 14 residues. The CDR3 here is CASRRDSSTDTQYF. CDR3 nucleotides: TGTGCCAGCAGGCGCGACAGCAGCACAGATACGCAGTATTTT.

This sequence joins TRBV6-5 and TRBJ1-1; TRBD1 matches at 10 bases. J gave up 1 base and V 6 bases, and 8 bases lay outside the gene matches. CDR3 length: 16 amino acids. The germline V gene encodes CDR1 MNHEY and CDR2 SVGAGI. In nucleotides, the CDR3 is TGTGCCAGCAGCTATGGTAGGGACAGGGGGAACACTGAAGCTTTCTTT. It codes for CASSYGRDRGNTEAFF.

The CDR3 sequence: CASSLHKGSNEQFF. The CDR3, as DNA: TGTGCCAGCAGCTTGCATAAAGGGTCGAATGAGCAGTTCTTC. V and J are TRBV7-2 and TRBJ2-1, with unresolved D. Germline V CDR1 and CDR2: SGHTA, FQGNSA. The CDR3 has 14 residues. Trimming took 3 bases from V and 7 from J, leaving 13 bases between them. Filled out from reference TRBV7-2 and TRBJ2-1, the complete variable domain reads GAGVSQSPSNKVTEKGKDVELRCDPISGHTALYWYRQSLGQGLEFLIYFQGNSAPDKSGLPSDRFSAERTGGSVSTLTIQRTQQEDSAVYLCASSLHKGSNEQFFGPGTRLTVL.

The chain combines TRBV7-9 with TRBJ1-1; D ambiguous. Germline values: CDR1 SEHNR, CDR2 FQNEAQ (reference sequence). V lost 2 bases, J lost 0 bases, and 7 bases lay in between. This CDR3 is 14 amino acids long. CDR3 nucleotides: TGTGCCAGCAGCTTACAGGTGTTGAACACTGAAGCTTTCTTT. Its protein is CASSLQVLNTEAFF.

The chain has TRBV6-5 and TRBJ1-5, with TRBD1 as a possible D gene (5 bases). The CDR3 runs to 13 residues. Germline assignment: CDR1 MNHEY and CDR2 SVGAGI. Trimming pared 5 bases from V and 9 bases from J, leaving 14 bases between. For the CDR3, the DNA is TGTGCCAGCAGTAACCGGGACGGAATGCCCCAGCATTTT. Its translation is CASSNRDGMPQHF.

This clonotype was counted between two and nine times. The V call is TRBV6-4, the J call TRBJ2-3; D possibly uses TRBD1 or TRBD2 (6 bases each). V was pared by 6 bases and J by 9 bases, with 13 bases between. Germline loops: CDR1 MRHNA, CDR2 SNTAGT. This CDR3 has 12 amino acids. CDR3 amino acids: CASSSGAGTQYF. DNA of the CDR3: TGTGCCAGCAGCTCGGGGGCAGGAACGCAGTATTTT.

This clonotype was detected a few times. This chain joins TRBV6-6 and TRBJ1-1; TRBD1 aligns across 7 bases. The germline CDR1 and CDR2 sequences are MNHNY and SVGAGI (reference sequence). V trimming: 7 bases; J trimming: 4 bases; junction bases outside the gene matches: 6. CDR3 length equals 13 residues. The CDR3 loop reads CASTRGLGTEAFF. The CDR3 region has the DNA TGTGCCAGCACAAGGGGGCTGGGCACTGAAGCTTTCTTT.

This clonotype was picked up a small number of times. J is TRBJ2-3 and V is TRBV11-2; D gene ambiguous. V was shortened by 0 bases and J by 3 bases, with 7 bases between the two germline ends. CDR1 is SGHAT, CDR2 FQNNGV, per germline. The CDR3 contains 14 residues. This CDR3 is CASSLDGVTDTQYF. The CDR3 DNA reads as TGTGCCAGCAGCTTAGATGGGGTGACAGATACGCAGTATTTT.

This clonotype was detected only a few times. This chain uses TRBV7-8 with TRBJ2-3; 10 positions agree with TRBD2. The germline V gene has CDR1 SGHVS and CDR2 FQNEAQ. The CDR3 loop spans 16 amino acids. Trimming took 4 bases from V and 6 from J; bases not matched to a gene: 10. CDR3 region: CASSSWTSGPGDTQYF. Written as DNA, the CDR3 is TGTGCCAGCAGCTCGTGGACTAGCGGTCCCGGGGATACGCAGTATTTT.

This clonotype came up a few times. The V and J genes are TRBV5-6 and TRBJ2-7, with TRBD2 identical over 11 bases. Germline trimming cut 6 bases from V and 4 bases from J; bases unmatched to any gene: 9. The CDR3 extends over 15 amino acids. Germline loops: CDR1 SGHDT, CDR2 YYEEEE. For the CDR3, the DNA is TGTGCCAGCAACATACTAGCGGGGGCAAGTTACGAGCAGTACTTC. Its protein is CASNILAGASYEQYF. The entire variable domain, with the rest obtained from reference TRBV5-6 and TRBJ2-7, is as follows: DAGVTQSPTHLIKTRGQQVTLRCSPKSGHDTVSWYQQALGQGPQFIFQYYEEEERQRGNFPDRFSGHQFPNYSSELNVNALLLGDSALYLCASNILAGASYEQYFGPGTRLTVT.

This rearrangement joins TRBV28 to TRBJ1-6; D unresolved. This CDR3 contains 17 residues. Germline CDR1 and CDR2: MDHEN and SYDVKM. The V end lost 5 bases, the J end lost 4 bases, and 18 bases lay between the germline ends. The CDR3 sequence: CASSPSPSALYNSPLHF. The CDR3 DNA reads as TGTGCCAGCAGTCCCAGTCCGTCAGCTCTTTATAATTCACCCCTCCACTTT.

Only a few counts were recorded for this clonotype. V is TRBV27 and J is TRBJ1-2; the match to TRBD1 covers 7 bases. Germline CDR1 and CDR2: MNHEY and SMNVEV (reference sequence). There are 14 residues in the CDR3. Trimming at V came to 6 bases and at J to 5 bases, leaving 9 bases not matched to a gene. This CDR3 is CASSRGDRGYGYTF. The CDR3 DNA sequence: TGTGCCAGCAGCAGAGGGGACAGAGGTTATGGCTACACCTTC.

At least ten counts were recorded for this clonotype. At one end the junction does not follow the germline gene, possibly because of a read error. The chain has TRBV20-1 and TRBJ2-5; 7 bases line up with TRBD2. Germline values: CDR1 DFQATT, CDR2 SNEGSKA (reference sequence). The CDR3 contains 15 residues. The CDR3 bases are TGCAGTGCTACTAGGTTGGCGGGAGACCAAGGGACCCAGTACTTC. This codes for CSATRLAGDQGTQYF.

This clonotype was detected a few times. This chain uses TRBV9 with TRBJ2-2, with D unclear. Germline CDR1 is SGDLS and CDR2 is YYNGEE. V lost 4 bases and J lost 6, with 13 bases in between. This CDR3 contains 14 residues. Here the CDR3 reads CASSPRLDAGELFF. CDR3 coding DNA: TGTGCCAGCAGCCCCCGACTCGACGCCGGGGAGCTGTTTTTT.

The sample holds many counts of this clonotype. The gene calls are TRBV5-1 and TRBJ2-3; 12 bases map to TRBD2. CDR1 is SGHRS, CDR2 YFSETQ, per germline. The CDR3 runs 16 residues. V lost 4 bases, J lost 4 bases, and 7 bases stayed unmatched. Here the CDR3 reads CASSPPGLAGSDTQYF. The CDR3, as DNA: TGCGCCAGCAGCCCGCCGGGACTAGCGGGCTCAGATACGCAGTATTTT.

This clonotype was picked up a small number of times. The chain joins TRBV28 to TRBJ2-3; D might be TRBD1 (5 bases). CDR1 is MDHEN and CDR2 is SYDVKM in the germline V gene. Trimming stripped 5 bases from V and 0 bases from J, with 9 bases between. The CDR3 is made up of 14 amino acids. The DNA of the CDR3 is TGTGCCAGCAGTCGTCCAGGGAGCACAGATACGCAGTATTTT. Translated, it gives CASSRPGSTDTQYF. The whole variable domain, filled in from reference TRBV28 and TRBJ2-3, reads DVKVTQSSRYLVKRTGEKVFLECVQDMDHENMFWYRQDPGLGLRLIYFSYDVKMKEKGDIPEGYSVSREKKERFSLILESASTNQTSMYLCASSRPGSTDTQYFGPGTRLTVL.

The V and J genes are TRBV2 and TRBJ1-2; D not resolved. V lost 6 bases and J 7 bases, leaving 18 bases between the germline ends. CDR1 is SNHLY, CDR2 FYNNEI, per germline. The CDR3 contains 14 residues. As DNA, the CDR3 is TGTGCCAGCAGCGAGGATTCTGGGGTGCGTGGCTACACCTTC. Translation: CASSEDSGVRGYTF.

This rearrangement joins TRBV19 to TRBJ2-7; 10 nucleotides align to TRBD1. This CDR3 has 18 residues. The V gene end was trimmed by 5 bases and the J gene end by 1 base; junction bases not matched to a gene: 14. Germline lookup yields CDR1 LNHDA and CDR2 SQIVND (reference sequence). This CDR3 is CASSYRDRGGTGSYEQYF. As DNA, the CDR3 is TGTGCCAGTAGTTACCGGGACAGGGGTGGAACGGGATCCTACGAGCAGTACTTC. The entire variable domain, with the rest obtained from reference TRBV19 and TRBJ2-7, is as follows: DGGITQSPKYLFRKEGQNVTLSCEQNLNHDAMYWYRQDPGQGLRLIYYSQIVNDFQKGDIAEGYSVSREKKESFPLTVTSAQKNPTAFYLCASSYRDRGGTGSYEQYFGPGTRLTVT.

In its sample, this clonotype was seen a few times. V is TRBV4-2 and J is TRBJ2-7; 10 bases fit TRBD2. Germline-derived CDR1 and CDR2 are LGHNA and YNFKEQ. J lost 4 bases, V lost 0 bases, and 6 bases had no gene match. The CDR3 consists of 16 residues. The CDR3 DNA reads TGTGCCAGCAGCCAAGATATAGCGGGAGGCGGGTACGAGCAGTACTTC. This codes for CASSQDIAGGGYEQYF.

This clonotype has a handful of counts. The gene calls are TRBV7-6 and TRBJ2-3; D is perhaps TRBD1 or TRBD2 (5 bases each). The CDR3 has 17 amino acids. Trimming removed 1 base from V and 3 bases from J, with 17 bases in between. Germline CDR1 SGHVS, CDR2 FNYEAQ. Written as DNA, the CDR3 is TGTGCCAGCAGCTTAGTCCCGGGACCTCCTGCAACAGATACGCAGTATTTT. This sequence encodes CASSLVPGPPATDTQYF.

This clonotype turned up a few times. Here the CDR3 reads CASSFELSGANTGELFF. DNA for the CDR3: TGTGCCAGCAGCTTTGAGCTTAGCGGGGCGAACACCGGGGAGCTGTTTTTT. This chain connects TRBV5-6 to TRBJ2-2; TRBD2 agrees at 8 bases. CDR3 size: 17 residues. Looked up from germline, CDR1 is SGHDT and CDR2 is YYEEEE. J lost 0 bases, V lost 2 bases, and 6 bases had no gene match.

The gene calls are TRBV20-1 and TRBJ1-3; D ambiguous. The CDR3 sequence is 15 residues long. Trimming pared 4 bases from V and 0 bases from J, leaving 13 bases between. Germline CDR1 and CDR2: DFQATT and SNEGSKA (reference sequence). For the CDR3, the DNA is TGCAGTGCTAATCGACGGAGTCACTCTGGAAACACCATATATTTT. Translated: CSANRRSHSGNTIYF.

CDR3 amino acids: CASSYPPRGQTQYF. The DNA for the CDR3 is TGTGCCAGCAGTTACCCCCCTAGAGGGCAGACCCAGTACTTC. V usage is TRBV6-5 and J usage is TRBJ2-5, with a tentative D call TRBD2 (5 bases). The germline V gene encodes CDR1 MNHEY and CDR2 SVGAGI. CDR3 length: 14 amino acids. Trimming stripped 2 bases from V and 6 bases from J, with 13 bases between.